Detailed here is one T cell receptor (beta chain). Its cognate antigen is unknown. The template was genomic DNA from peripheral blood, not RNA. From germline, CDR1 is MNHNS and CDR2 SASEGT. The CDR3 contains 15 residues. V was pared by 6 bases and J by 10 bases, with 11 bases of the junction left unmatched. This sample was included in a study of T cell repertoires in aging, cancer and after chemotherapy. Study-wide findings and caveats: Age-matched healthy donors had significantly more diverse, less clonal blood TCR repertoires than untreated cancer patients. In each cancer cohort, median generation probability increased across chemotherapy, suggesting thymic output rebounded.

Rearranged V-D-J TRB sequences were amplified with a mixed TRB-A/B primer pool. TCRdb reprocessed the multiplex PCR reads via MiXCR and lists one record per CDR3 protein. Of 2,500 to 3,500 distinct CDR3 sequences listed, roughly 40% are singletons. This chain connects TRBV6-1 to TRBJ1-6; 8 positions agree with TRBD1. The sequence was collected from a human donor with a blood cancer. Sequencing was performed on blood. The CDR3 protein is CASSAGQGSKSPLHF. In DNA, the CDR3 is TGTGCCAGCAGCGCAGGACAGGGATCGAAATCACCCCTCCACTTT.